This entry lists 32 T cell receptor beta chains sequenced from one sample in a study of beta chain features in type 1 diabetes. Since all of the isolated RNA was reverse transcribed, expressed TCRB transcripts were what got sequenced. Using immunoSEQ multiplex PCR, the repertoire was profiled, and TCRdb retains in-frame clones only, with some absent. The data show fewer than 900,000 clones, with roughly a sixth seen just once and about 0.02% held by the top ten. The sequenced sample consisted of naive CD4+ T cells from blood. The origin of the receptors is a woman in her late teens or twenties in good health.

The genes are TRBV19 and TRBJ2-1; D unclear. Trimming removed 3 bases at V and 10 bases at J, with 19 bases between. There are 15 residues in the CDR3. Per the germline V gene, CDR1 is LNHDA and CDR2 is SQIVND (reference sequence). CDR3 DNA sequence: TGTGCCAGTAGTATCCAAGAGAGCTCCCGGGCCGAGCAGTTCTTC. Protein: CASSIQESSRAEQFF.

This chain joins TRBV7-2 and TRBJ1-2, with D possibly being TRBD1 (5 bases). Germline CDR1 is SGHTA and CDR2 is FQGNSA. This CDR3 is built from 14 residues. With 5 bases removed from V and 9 bases from J, the gap between germline ends came to 19 bases. CDR3 bases: TGTGCCAGCAGCCGTTCCCGGGGGAAGGAGAGCTACACCTTC. This sequence encodes CASSRSRGKESYTF. The variable domain in full, with the rest retrieved from reference TRBV7-2 and TRBJ1-2, is GAGVSQSPSNKVTEKGKDVELRCDPISGHTALYWYRQSLGQGLEFLIYFQGNSAPDKSGLPSDRFSAERTGGSVSTLTIQRTQQEDSAVYLCASSRSRGKESYTFGSGTRLTVV.

This clone was seen a few times. J is TRBJ2-3 and V is TRBV5-8; possible D gene TRBD1, 6 bases. Germline assignment: CDR1 SGHTS and CDR2 YDEGEE. The V end lost 2 bases, the J end lost 2 bases, and 12 bases lay between the germline ends. This CDR3 comprises 15 residues. The chain's CDR3 is CASSFGTRFTDTQYF. The DNA of the CDR3 is TGTGCCAGCAGCTTCGGGACAAGATTCACAGATACGCAGTATTTT.

The rearrangement joins TRBV6-5 to TRBJ1-4; D remains ambiguous. CDR1 MNHEY and CDR2 SVGAGI come from the germline V gene. The length of the CDR3 is 14 residues. Trimming took off 0 bases at V and 4 bases at J, with 6 bases between the two ends. As DNA, the CDR3 is TGTGCCAGCAGTTACTCGGCAGTTAATGAAAAACTGTTTTTT. The encoded protein is CASSYSAVNEKLFF.

This clone has only a few counts. The rearrangement links TRBV29-1 to TRBJ2-5; D may be TRBD1 (5 bases). Trimming took off 4 bases at V and 4 bases at J, with 16 bases between the two ends. Germline V lookup: CDR1 SQVTM, CDR2 ANQGSEA. CDR3 size: 14 residues. CDR3: CSVVSEGARETQYF. As DNA, the CDR3 is TGCAGCGTTGTTTCCGAAGGGGCCCGAGAGACCCAGTACTTC.

About this clone itself: Other DNA sequences in this specimen translate into the identical CDR3. The genes are TRBV7-8 and TRBJ2-3, with D uncertain. Trimming took off 5 bases at V and 3 bases at J, with 6 bases between the two ends. From germline, CDR1 is SGHVS and CDR2 FQNEAQ. CDR3 size: 12 residues. The CDR3 loop is CASSLHTDTQYF. The CDR3 DNA sequence: TGTGCCAGCAGCCTACATACAGATACGCAGTATTTT.

Comment on this clone: At one end, the junction sequence differs from germline, possibly due to a read error. The chain carries TRBV23-1 and TRBJ1-2; D perhaps matches TRBD1 (6 bases). TRBV23-1 is annotated as an ORF whose role is uncertain. The CDR3 length is 19 residues. CDR3 sequence: CASSQSSQGTGLGNYGHTF. In DNA, the CDR3 is TGCGCCAGCAGTCAGTCGTCCCAGGGCACAGGGCTGGGAAACTATGGCCACACCTTC.

V and J are TRBV28 and TRBJ2-7; 7 bases are shared with TRBD1. J gave up 1 base and V 4 bases, and 10 bases lay outside the gene matches. Looked up from germline, CDR1 is MDHEN and CDR2 is SYDVKM. This CDR3 spans 16 amino acids. CDR3 sequence reads: CASSSLTGLGSYEQYF. CDR3 in DNA: TGTGCCAGCAGTTCCCTGACAGGGCTCGGGTCCTACGAGCAGTACTTC.

This chain joins TRBV13 and TRBJ1-1; D gene uncertain. Looked up from germline, CDR1 is PRHDT and CDR2 is FYEKMQ (reference sequence). There are 13 residues in the CDR3. Deletions cut 10 bases from V and 1 base from J, with 13 bases between. CDR3 DNA sequence: TGTGCCACCTCTGTAACCCCGAACACTGAAGCTTTCTTT. This codes for CATSVTPNTEAFF.

This clone has just a few counts. CDR3 sequence reads: CASSTNTGHEQFF. The CDR3 coding sequence is TGTGCCAGCAGTACGAATACAGGGCATGAGCAGTTCTTC. This chain uses TRBV6-6 with TRBJ2-1; a weak D match, TRBD1 (6 bases). The V gene's germline CDR1 is MNHNY and CDR2 SVGAGI (reference sequence). This CDR3 region has 13 residues. The V gene lost 5 bases and the J gene lost 8 bases, with 13 bases spanning the gap.

This chain uses TRBV7-9 with TRBJ1-1; D ambiguous. CDR3 size: 12 residues. The germline V and J ends were trimmed by 3 bases and 6 bases, with 8 bases remaining between them. Per germline, CDR1 SEHNR and CDR2 FQNEAQ (reference sequence). The CDR3: CASSFRTSEAFF. DNA of the CDR3: TGTGCCAGCAGCTTCCGGACGTCTGAAGCTTTCTTT.

This clone turned up a few times. The chain recombines TRBV18 with TRBJ2-5; 7 nucleotides match TRBD1. The CDR3 is made up of 13 amino acids. V gave up 4 bases and J gave up 3 bases; unmatched junction bases: 2. Per the germline V gene, CDR1 is KGHSH and CDR2 is LQKENI. DNA of the CDR3: TGTGCCAGCTCACGTGGGACAGAAGAGACCCAGTACTTC. Its protein is CASSRGTEETQYF.

This clone has more than one count but fewer than ten. V gene TRBV20-1 combines with J gene TRBJ2-7; D unclear. V was clipped by 5 bases and J by 1 base, with 6 bases between them. The germline gives CDR1 DFQATT, CDR2 SNEGSKA (reference sequence). The CDR3 consists of 11 residues. Written as DNA, the CDR3 is TGCAGTGCTCCTGCATCCTACGAGCAGTACTTC. Its translation: CSAPASYEQYF.

The rearrangement joins TRBV4-3 to TRBJ2-7, with 13 bases matching TRBD2. The CDR3 is made up of 19 amino acids. Germline assignment: CDR1 LGHNA and CDR2 YSLEER. V shed 1 base, J shed 3 bases, and the junction held 12 bases outside the gene matches. The CDR3 DNA reads as TGCGCCAGCAGCCAAGGACCCACAGGGGGGACTAGCGGGAACTACGAGCAGTACTTC. Residues: CASSQGPTGGTSGNYEQYF.

This chain joins TRBV7-2 and TRBJ2-7; 9 bases fit TRBD2. The J segment lost 4 bases and the V segment lost 5 bases, leaving 9 bases of the junction unmatched. The length of the CDR3 is 15 residues. The germline V gene encodes CDR1 SGHTA and CDR2 FQGNSA. CDR3 sequence (DNA): TGTGCCAGCAGCCGCGGGGGGGACAGAGGATACGAGCAGTACTTC. It is translated as CASSRGGDRGYEQYF.

The chain uses TRBV19 and TRBJ1-3, with no clear D. The CDR3 is made up of 14 amino acids. Trimming stripped 10 bases from V and 4 bases from J, with 17 bases between. Germline CDR1 is LNHDA and CDR2 is SQIVND (reference sequence). The CDR3 DNA reads as TGTGCCACCAGATCCGGACTCGGGGGAAACACCATATATTTT. Its translation: CATRSGLGGNTIYF. Based on the CDR3 plus reference TRBV19 and TRBJ1-3, the full variable domain is DGGITQSPKYLFRKEGQNVTLSCEQNLNHDAMYWYRQDPGQGLRLIYYSQIVNDFQKGDIAEGYSVSREKKESFPLTVTSAQKNPTAFYLCATRSGLGGNTIYFGEGSWLTVV.

This clone was counted between two and nine times. V gene TRBV29-1 combines with J gene TRBJ2-4, with 7 bases lining up with TRBD1. The V gene end was trimmed by 4 bases and the J gene end by 10 bases; junction bases not matched to a gene: 10. Per germline, CDR1 SQVTM and CDR2 ANQGSEA. The CDR3 has 13 residues. CDR3 residues: CSVARGQDPIQYF. In DNA form, the CDR3 reads TGCAGCGTTGCCCGAGGACAGGATCCAATTCAGTACTTC.

This clone was counted only a few times. The chain couples TRBV6-6 to TRBJ2-2; D ambiguous. This CDR3 spans 16 amino acids. V shed 2 bases and J shed 0 bases, with 10 bases lying between them. Germline V gives CDR1 MNHNY, CDR2 SVGAGI (reference sequence). The CDR3 reads CASSYERLANTGELFF. The DNA for the CDR3 is TGTGCCAGCAGTTACGAACGACTGGCGAACACCGGGGAGCTGTTTTTT.

The CDR3: CASRSGTEAYEQYF. In nucleotides, the CDR3 is TGTGCCAGCAGGAGCGGGACGGAGGCCTACGAGCAGTACTTC. The chain couples TRBV28 to TRBJ2-7; 7 nucleotides agree with TRBD2. J lost 2 bases, V lost 6 bases, and 7 bases had no gene match. Germline assignment: CDR1 MDHEN and CDR2 SYDVKM. There are 14 residues in the CDR3.

The CDR3 DNA reads as TGTGCCAGCAGTGGTGTCAGGGGGCGGGATACGCAGTATTTT. Its translation is CASSGVRGRDTQYF. The rearrangement links TRBV6-1 to TRBJ2-3; 8 nucleotides agree with TRBD1. Germline V gives CDR1 MNHNS, CDR2 SASEGT. This CDR3 contains 14 residues. The trim removed 4 bases at V and 6 bases at J, leaving 6 bases unmatched.

This clone was picked up a small number of times. The gene calls are TRBV7-2 and TRBJ1-1, with D uncertain. The CDR3 is 12 amino acids. Per germline, CDR1 SGHTA and CDR2 FQGNSA. V gave up 1 base and J gave up 0 bases, with 0 bases separating them. The CDR3: CASSLVNTEAFF. The CDR3, as DNA: TGTGCCAGCAGCTTAGTGAACACTGAAGCTTTCTTT.

This clone was picked up a small number of times. The rearrangement uses TRBV5-1 and TRBJ2-7; a weak D match, TRBD2 (6 bases). V was clipped by 3 bases and J by 2 bases, with 12 bases between them. The CDR3 loop spans 14 amino acids. Germline V gives CDR1 SGHRS, CDR2 YFSETQ. In DNA, the CDR3 is TGCGCCAGCAGCTGGGGACTTCCTACCTACGAGCAGTACTTC. The encoded protein is CASSWGLPTYEQYF.

This clone was observed a few times. The chain uses TRBV7-9 and TRBJ2-1; 8 nucleotides match TRBD2. Germline CDR1 and CDR2: SEHNR and FQNEAQ (reference sequence). The J segment lost 4 bases and the V segment lost 7 bases, leaving 9 bases of the junction unmatched. The CDR3 consists of 15 residues. CDR3 sequence reads: CASNSAGANYNEQFF. As DNA, the CDR3 is TGTGCCAGCAACTCAGCGGGAGCCAATTACAATGAGCAGTTCTTC.

This clone came up a few times. The chain has TRBV19 and TRBJ1-1; unclear D gene. The germline V gene encodes CDR1 LNHDA and CDR2 SQIVND (reference sequence). This CDR3 region has 12 residues. V was pared by 4 bases and J by 4 bases, with 7 bases between. CDR3 sequence (DNA): TGTGCCAGTAGTAGTCGGATCACTGAAGCTTTCTTT. This gives the protein CASSSRITEAFF.

This sequence joins TRBV6-5 and TRBJ1-2; 8 bases map to TRBD1. Trimming removed 6 bases from V and 6 bases from J; junction bases left unmatched: 6. This CDR3 has 13 residues. Germline V gives CDR1 MNHEY, CDR2 SVGAGI. The DNA for the CDR3 is TGTGCCAGCAGCTGGAGACAGGGGAATGGCTACACCTTC. The encoded protein is CASSWRQGNGYTF.

There are a few counts of this clone. This chain joins TRBV7-2 and TRBJ2-5, with D tentatively TRBD1 (6 bases). Trimming pared 8 bases from V and 4 bases from J, leaving 17 bases between. The CDR3 runs 14 residues. Germline CDR1 SGHTA, CDR2 FQGNSA. The CDR3 loop is CASGQTGAGETQYF. As DNA, the CDR3 is TGTGCCAGCGGACAGACTGGGGCGGGAGAGACCCAGTACTTC.

This rearrangement joins TRBV28 to TRBJ1-5; D ambiguous. The CDR3 is 13 residues long. CDR1 is MDHEN, CDR2 SYDVKM, per germline. Trimming removed 6 bases from V and 4 bases from J, with 10 bases in between. CDR3 region: CASSPPPNQPQHF. Here the CDR3 DNA reads TGTGCCAGCAGCCCCCCGCCGAATCAGCCCCAGCATTTT.

This clone was seen only a few times. The chain links TRBV2 to TRBJ1-2; D might be TRBD1 (5 bases). The CDR3 has 14 residues. Germline V gives CDR1 SNHLY, CDR2 FYNNEI. Trimming shortened V by 5 bases and J by 3 bases, and 13 bases separated the two germline ends. The CDR3 protein is CASSNVREYYGYTF. The CDR3 nucleotides are TGTGCCAGCAGTAACGTCAGGGAATACTATGGCTACACCTTC.

This clone was counted between two and nine times. This chain links TRBV7-3 with TRBJ2-3; no clear D. The CDR3 contains 14 residues. V lost 4 bases and J 1 base, leaving 9 bases between the germline ends. The germline CDR1 and CDR2 sequences are SGHTA and FQGTGA. CDR3 region: CASSSAARTDTQYF. In nucleotides, the CDR3 is TGTGCCAGCAGCTCCGCCGCACGCACAGATACGCAGTATTTT.

This chain uses TRBV14 with TRBJ2-1; tentative D call: TRBD2 (5 bases). Germline values: CDR1 SGHDN, CDR2 FVKESK. The CDR3 spans 17 residues. The V and J ends lost 5 bases and 7 bases respectively, with 24 bases between them. This CDR3 reads CASSLVVTTPPWNEQFF. CDR3 nucleotide sequence: TGTGCCAGCAGCTTAGTAGTGACTACCCCCCCGTGGAATGAGCAGTTCTTC.

This clone was detected a few times. One junction end disagrees with the germline gene, perhaps due to a read error. The V and J genes are TRBV28 and TRBJ2-7; 7 bases fit TRBD2. This CDR3 is 15 amino acids long. Germline V gives CDR1 MDHEN, CDR2 SYDVKM. The CDR3 DNA follows: TGTGCCTGCAGCCCGGGAGGTAGCCTCGGCTACGAGCAGTACTTC. Its translation: CACSPGGSLGYEQYF. Using reference TRBV28 and TRBJ2-7 for the parts outside the CDR3, the full variable domain is DVKVTQSSRYLVKRTGEKVFLECVQDMDHENMFWYRQDPGLGLRLIYFSYDVKMKEKGDIPEGYSVSREKKERFSLILESASTNQTSMYLCACSPGGSLGYEQYFGPGTRLTVT.

This clone has just a few counts. The V call is TRBV4-2, the J call TRBJ2-1; TRBD1 matches 9 bases. The CDR3 consists of 14 residues. V was pared by 3 bases and J by 8 bases, with 5 bases of the junction left unmatched. Germline V gives CDR1 LGHNA, CDR2 YNFKEQ. The CDR3 DNA follows: TGTGCCAGCAGCCAGCCGGGACAGGGATATGAGCAGTTCTTC. Its translation: CASSQPGQGYEQFF.